This TCR beta chain emerged from a study of cytomegalovirus exposure and HLA in healthy donors. Regarding the study as a whole: Donors belonging to an Asian-associated ancestry cluster reportedly showed fewer N-insertions in productive TCRs than the roughly 670-donor mean, according to what a later analysis found.

Concerning this clone itself: No antigen is known for it.

The germline V gene encodes CDR1 SGDLS and CDR2 YYNGEE. V shed 3 bases, J shed 0 bases, and the junction held 8 bases outside the gene matches. The CDR3 sequence is 16 residues long. The study ran its PCR with 60 Vbeta and 13 Jbeta primers. Repertoires were generated with immunoSEQ multiplex PCR, while TCRdb's copy carries only in-frame clones and drops some. The sample lists about 150,000 clones; 60% to 80% were seen once. The receptor's source is a male donor in good health and CMV-seronegative. The sequencing sample was made of PBMCs. The chain is built from TRBV9 and TRBJ1-1; TRBD1 agrees at 7 bases. CDR3 sequence: CASSGDLQGLNTEAFF. CDR3 nucleotides: TGTGCCAGCAGCGGCGATCTACAGGGGTTGAACACTGAAGCTTTCTTT. Full variable domain (remainder filled in from reference TRBV9 and TRBJ1-1): DSGVTQTPKHLITATGQRVTLRCSPRSGDLSVYWYQQSLDQGLQFLIQYYNGEERAKGNILERFSAQQFPDLHSELNLSSLELGDSALYFCASSGDLQGLNTEAFFGQGTRLTVV.